Below, one T cell receptor beta chain is given with its context. V lost 2 bases and J lost 1, with 2 bases in between. Germline assignment: CDR1 SQVTM and CDR2 ANQGSEA. The CDR3 has 11 residues. MiXCR, run by TCRdb on the RT-PCR reads, gives a single entry per CDR3 protein. The data hold fewer than 250,000 distinct CDR3 sequences, with about 15% observed a single time. This sample was included in a study of response to subunit inactivated influenza vaccine. The sequence derives from a man between 45 and 60 years old who received an inactivated influenza vaccine. The specimen was CD8+ T cells sorted from PBMCs, collected 5 days after vaccination. The chain joins TRBV29-1 to TRBJ1-1; no reliable D call. For the CDR3, the DNA is TGCAGCGTTGAATCGAACACTGAAGCTTTCTTT. Translated, it gives CSVESNTEAFF.